These 26 T cell receptor beta chains were sequenced from one sample in a study of blood T cell repertoires in COVID-19. Only in-frame clones appear in the TCRdb table, and some are missing; sequencing was by immunoSEQ multiplex PCR. The data show 250,000 to 350,000 clones, roughly nine tenths seen once. Material: peripheral blood. The receptors were sampled from a man younger than 35 who had recovered from COVID-19.

The gene calls are TRBV5-7 and TRBJ1-5; D gene uncertain. TRBV5-7 is labeled an ORF, and its function is uncertain. The CDR3 spans 13 residues. Trimming cost V 0 bases and J 4 bases, with 5 bases left between them. The CDR3 coding sequence is TGTGCCAGCAGCTTGGCCGGTAATCAGCCCCAGCATTTT. Translation: CASSLAGNQPQHF.

The sample holds one count of this clone. CDR3 sequence (DNA): TGTGCCAGCAGTGAATATGTCCTTGGCGCGGCAGGGCCCACTGAAGCTTTCTTT. Translation: CASSEYVLGAAGPTEAFF. V usage is TRBV2 and J usage is TRBJ1-1, with D tentatively TRBD1 (5 bases). The CDR3 is 18 amino acids. Germline V gene lookup returns CDR1 SNHLY and CDR2 FYNNEI. The germline V and J ends were trimmed by 2 bases and 4 bases, with 23 bases remaining between them.

The genes are TRBV28 and TRBJ2-1; 7 nucleotides align to TRBD1. Germline CDR1 MDHEN, CDR2 SYDVKM. The CDR3 covers 13 residues. V lost 5 bases and J lost 10; bases outside the gene matches: 8. CDR3 sequence (DNA): TGTGCCAGCAGTCGGACAGGTTTTGGGGAGCAGTTCTTC. Translating gives CASSRTGFGEQFF.

The CDR3 region is CATSRDLGGIETQYF. CDR3 sequence (DNA): TGTGCCACCAGCAGAGATCTGGGGGGAATAGAGACCCAGTACTTC. The V gene is TRBV15, the J gene TRBJ2-5; the D gene is possibly TRBD2 (6 bases). CDR3 length equals 15 residues. Germline CDR1 is LNHNV and CDR2 is YYDKDF (reference sequence). Trimming removed 0 bases at V and 4 bases at J, with 12 bases between.

The chain has TRBV10-3 and TRBJ2-1; 9 positions match TRBD2. Germline values: CDR1 ENHRY, CDR2 SYGVKD. The CDR3 is 16 amino acids. Trimming cost V 0 bases and J 4 bases; bases outside gene matches: 4. The CDR3 region is CAISESSGGPYNEQFF. CDR3 in DNA: TGTGCCATCAGTGAGTCTAGCGGGGGTCCATACAATGAGCAGTTCTTC.

V gene TRBV28 combines with J gene TRBJ1-1; D not certain. Deletions cut 6 bases from V and 0 bases from J, with 8 bases between. CDR1 and CDR2 (germline): MDHEN, SYDVKM. The CDR3 consists of 13 residues. CDR3 nucleotide sequence: TGTGCCAGCAGCTCTAGACTGAACACTGAAGCTTTCTTT. Its protein is CASSSRLNTEAFF.

CDR3 coding DNA: TGTGCCAGCAGCTTTCATAGCGAGAACACTGAAGCTTTCTTT. Translation: CASSFHSENTEAFF. The V and J genes are TRBV5-5 and TRBJ1-1; D is ambiguous. This CDR3 has 14 amino acids. Germline V CDR1 and CDR2: SGHKS, YYEKEE (reference sequence). The ends were cut back, 2 bases at V and 1 base at J, with 9 bases in the middle.

The genes are TRBV3-1 (or the pseudogene TRBV3-2) and TRBJ1-3; no definite D call. Germline-derived CDR1 and CDR2 are LGHDT and YNNKEL (reference sequence). Trimming shortened V by 1 base and J by 7 bases, and 20 bases separated the two germline ends. This CDR3 region has 17 residues. CDR3 DNA: TGTGCCAGCAGCCAAGTACCACAGATCTTTGTACGGAACACCATATATTTT. As protein: CASSQVPQIFVRNTIYF.

The V and J genes are TRBV10-3 and TRBJ1-2, with unresolved D. V lost 7 bases and J 0 bases, leaving 18 bases between the germline ends. CDR1 and CDR2 (germline): ENHRY, SYGVKD. The CDR3 is 16 residues long. The chain's CDR3 is CAITTPGSRANYGYTF. Here the CDR3 DNA reads TGTGCCATCACCACGCCGGGGTCGAGAGCTAACTATGGCTACACCTTC.

The V gene is TRBV6-5, the J gene TRBJ1-2; TRBD1 is a possible D gene (5 bases). Per the germline V gene, CDR1 is MNHEY and CDR2 is SVGAGI. V was pared by 6 bases and J by 4 bases, with 18 bases between. The CDR3 length is 15 residues. The CDR3 loop reads CASSPEVGGTYGYTF. The CDR3 DNA sequence: TGTGCCAGCAGCCCGGAGGTGGGAGGGACCTATGGCTACACCTTC.

The CDR3 sequence: CASSHNGVSYEQYF. The DNA for the CDR3 is TGTGCCAGCAGCCATAACGGAGTTTCGTACGAGCAGTACTTC. The chain combines TRBV5-6 with TRBJ2-7; D gene uncertain. This CDR3 contains 14 residues. Trimming removed 4 bases at V and 4 bases at J, with 15 bases between. Germline V CDR1 and CDR2: SGHDT, YYEEEE.

V gene TRBV11-3 combines with J gene TRBJ2-2, with a possible D match to TRBD1 (6 bases). The CDR3 is 12 residues long. V lost 5 bases and J lost 6, with 7 bases in between. Per the germline V gene, CDR1 is SGHNT and CDR2 is YENEEA. CDR3 in DNA: TGTGCCAGCAGCCACAGGGCCGGGGAGCTGTTTTTT. It is translated as CASSHRAGELFF. The entire variable domain, with the rest obtained from reference TRBV11-3 and TRBJ2-2, is as follows: EAGVVQSPRYKIIEKKQPVAFWCNPISGHNTLYWYLQNLGQGPELLIRYENEEAVDDSQLPKDRFSAERLKGVDSTLKIQPAELGDSAVYLCASSHRAGELFFGEGSRLTVL.

The chain recombines TRBV5-1 with TRBJ2-1; 13 nucleotides line up with TRBD2. V lost 4 bases to trimming and J lost 4 bases; unmatched junction nucleotides: 5. The CDR3 covers 16 residues. Germline CDR1 is SGHRS and CDR2 is YFSETQ. CDR3 in DNA: TGCGCCAGCAGCCCAGGACTAGCGGGGGAATACAATGAGCAGTTCTTC. Amino acids: CASSPGLAGEYNEQFF.

This chain uses TRBV19 with TRBJ2-2; possibly TRBD1 for D (5 bases). The CDR3 extends over 15 amino acids. The V and J ends lost 3 bases and 7 bases respectively, with 15 bases between them. CDR1 is LNHDA and CDR2 is SQIVND in the germline V gene (reference sequence). DNA for the CDR3: TGTGCCAGTAGTATTGTAAACGGTAGGGGCGGGGAGCTGTTTTTT. It translates to CASSIVNGRGGELFF.

The rearrangement uses TRBV3-1 (or the pseudogene TRBV3-2) and TRBJ1-6; D call uncertain. Germline values: CDR1 LGHDT, CDR2 YNNKEL (reference sequence). V was trimmed by 1 base and J by 6 bases, leaving 4 bases between them. The CDR3 runs to 13 residues. DNA for the CDR3: TGTGCCAGCAGCCAAGCCAGTAATTCACCCCTCCACTTT. Translated: CASSQASNSPLHF.

The chain is built from TRBV13 and TRBJ1-2; D not certain. This CDR3 region has 14 residues. The ends were cut back, 0 bases at V and 4 bases at J, with 9 bases in the middle. CDR1 and CDR2 (germline): PRHDT, FYEKMQ (reference sequence). Here the CDR3 DNA reads TGTGCCAGCAGCTTAGGCCAACAGATCTATGGCTACACCTTC. Protein sequence: CASSLGQQIYGYTF.

The V call is TRBV9, the J call TRBJ2-7; TRBD1 matches 9 bases. Germline V gene lookup returns CDR1 SGDLS and CDR2 YYNGEE. The CDR3 length is 15 residues. The V segment lost 0 bases and the J segment 1 base; nucleotides outside the gene matches: 2. The CDR3 loop reads CASSVGDRDSYEQYF. In DNA, the CDR3 is TGTGCCAGCAGCGTAGGGGACAGGGATTCCTACGAGCAGTACTTC.

This chain joins TRBV27 and TRBJ2-7; 7 bases map to TRBD1. Trimming took 5 bases from V and 0 from J; bases not matched to a gene: 10. The CDR3 length is 16 residues. Germline V gene data show CDR1 as MNHEY and CDR2 as SMNVEV (reference sequence). CDR3 DNA: TGTGCCAGCAGTACCTTAACAGGGGCGTCCTCCTACGAGCAGTACTTC. It translates to CASSTLTGASSYEQYF.

This clone was recorded once. V is TRBV7-9 and J is TRBJ2-1, with a tentative D call TRBD1 (6 bases). Trimming removed 5 bases from V and 6 bases from J, with 11 bases in between. Looked up from germline, CDR1 is SEHNR and CDR2 is FQNEAQ (reference sequence). This CDR3 has 13 amino acids. CDR3: CASSPGQFNEQFF. The CDR3 DNA reads TGTGCCAGCAGCCCTGGACAGTTCAATGAGCAGTTCTTC.

The chain recombines TRBV6-5 with TRBJ2-7; 9 bases match TRBD1. Germline V gives CDR1 MNHEY, CDR2 SVGAGI. V gave up 2 bases and J gave up 5 bases; unmatched junction bases: 10. This CDR3 region has 16 residues. The DNA of the CDR3 is TGTGCCAGCAGTTACATAGGTCGGGACAGGGCCCACGAGCAGTACTTC. Translation: CASSYIGRDRAHEQYF.

A word on this clone: This same CDR3 is encoded by further DNA sequences in the sample. The V call is TRBV29-1, the J call TRBJ1-1; D unclear. The CDR3 spans 13 residues. Trimming removed 3 bases from V and 1 base from J, with 9 bases in between. Germline V CDR1 and CDR2: SQVTM, ANQGSEA. CDR3 sequence (DNA): TGCAGCGTTGAGGCAGGCCCGAACACTGAAGCTTTCTTT. It translates to CSVEAGPNTEAFF.

For this clone: This same CDR3 is encoded by further DNA sequences in the sample. The chain combines TRBV5-1 with TRBJ2-7; TRBD1 aligns across 7 bases. Germline V gene sequence: CDR1 SGHRS, CDR2 YFSETQ. Unmatched junction bases numbered 4, after V lost 6 bases and J lost 1 base. The CDR3 is 13 residues long. The CDR3 DNA is TGCGCCAGCACCAGGGACAGTTCCTACGAGCAGTACTTC. It encodes CASTRDSSYEQYF.

The chain uses TRBV7-6 and TRBJ2-3; 9 bases line up with TRBD2. This CDR3 is 15 amino acids long. V shed 1 base, J shed 2 bases, and the junction held 1 base outside the gene matches. Germline V gene data show CDR1 as SGHVS and CDR2 as FNYEAQ. CDR3 in DNA: TGTGCCAGCAGCTTAGGACTAGCGGCCACAGATACGCAGTATTTT. Protein product: CASSLGLAATDTQYF.

J is TRBJ2-2 and V is TRBV18, with TRBD1 matching over 7 bases. The CDR3 sequence is 17 residues long. V shed 0 bases and J 1 base; nucleotides not matched to a gene: 5. CDR1 and CDR2 (germline): KGHSH, LQKENI. CDR3 coding DNA: TGTGCCAGCTCACCACCGAGGGGACAGTTGAACACCGGGGAGCTGTTTTTT. This sequence encodes CASSPPRGQLNTGELFF.

The chain links TRBV7-6 to TRBJ2-2, with D possibly being TRBD2 (6 bases). The CDR3 runs to 16 residues. V was pared by 3 bases and J by 3 bases, with 14 bases between. CDR1 and CDR2 (germline): SGHVS, FNYEAQ. The CDR3 sequence: CASSFAGLSHTGELFF. As DNA, the CDR3 is TGTGCCAGCAGCTTTGCTGGACTATCTCACACCGGGGAGCTGTTTTTT.

This chain joins TRBV7-9 and TRBJ2-7, with D perhaps TRBD2 (6 bases). There are 17 residues in the CDR3. Germline assignment: CDR1 SEHNR and CDR2 FQNEAQ (reference sequence). The V end was cut by 1 base, the J end by 0 bases, with 16 bases between. Here the CDR3 DNA reads TGTGCCAGCAGCTTAGTCTCAGCGGAGGGATCCTCCTACGAGCAGTACTTC. Translated, it gives CASSLVSAEGSSYEQYF.